This T cell receptor (beta chain) is drawn from a study of shared T cell receptors in the human thymus. This clone was recorded once. Trimming cost V 4 bases and J 6 bases; bases outside gene matches: 15. There are 16 residues in the CDR3. Germline V CDR1 and CDR2: SGDLS, YYNGEE. Sequencing was performed with immunoSEQ multiplex PCR; in TCRdb, only in-frame clones are kept and a portion is missing. The sample lists hundreds of thousands of clones; 85% to 95% were seen once. The V gene is TRBV9, the J gene TRBJ1-2; TRBD1 aligns across 7 bases. This TCR was recovered from a human donor. Sequencing was performed on thymocytes. The CDR3 DNA is TGTGCCAGCAGCACCCGGATAGTTGGGACAGAGGATGGCTACACCTTC. It is translated as CASSTRIVGTEDGYTF. The full variable domain, completed using reference TRBV9 and TRBJ1-2, is DSGVTQTPKHLITATGQRVTLRCSPRSGDLSVYWYQQSLDQGLQFLIQYYNGEERAKGNILERFSAQQFPDLHSELNLSSLELGDSALYFCASSTRIVGTEDGYTFGSGTRLTVV.